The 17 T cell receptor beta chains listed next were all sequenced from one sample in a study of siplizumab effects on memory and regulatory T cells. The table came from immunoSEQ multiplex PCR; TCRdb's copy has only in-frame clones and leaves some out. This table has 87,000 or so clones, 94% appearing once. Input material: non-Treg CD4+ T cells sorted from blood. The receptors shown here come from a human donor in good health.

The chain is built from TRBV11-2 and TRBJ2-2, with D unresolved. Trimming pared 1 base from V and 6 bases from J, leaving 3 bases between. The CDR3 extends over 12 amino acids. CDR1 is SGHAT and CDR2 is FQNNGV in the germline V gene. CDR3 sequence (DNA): TGTGCCAGCAGCTTAGGGGCCGGGGAGCTGTTTTTT. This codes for CASSLGAGELFF.

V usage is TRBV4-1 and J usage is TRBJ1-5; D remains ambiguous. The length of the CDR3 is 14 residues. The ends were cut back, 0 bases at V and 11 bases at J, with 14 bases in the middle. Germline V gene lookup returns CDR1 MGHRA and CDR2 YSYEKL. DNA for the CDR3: TGCGCCAGCAGCCAAGAAACGGGTGAGGCGGCCCAGCATTTT. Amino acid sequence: CASSQETGEAAQHF.

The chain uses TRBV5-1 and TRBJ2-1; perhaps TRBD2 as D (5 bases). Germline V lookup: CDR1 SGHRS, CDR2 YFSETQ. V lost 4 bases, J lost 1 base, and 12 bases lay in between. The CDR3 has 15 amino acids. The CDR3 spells CASSDNAGSYNEQFF. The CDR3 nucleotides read TGCGCCAGCAGCGACAATGCGGGTTCCTACAATGAGCAGTTCTTC.

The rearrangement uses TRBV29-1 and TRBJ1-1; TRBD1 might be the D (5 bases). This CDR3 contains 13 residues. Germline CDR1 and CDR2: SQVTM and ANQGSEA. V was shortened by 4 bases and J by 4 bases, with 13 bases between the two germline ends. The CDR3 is CSVVTMGGTEAFF. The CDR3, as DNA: TGCAGCGTTGTAACTATGGGGGGCACTGAAGCTTTCTTT.

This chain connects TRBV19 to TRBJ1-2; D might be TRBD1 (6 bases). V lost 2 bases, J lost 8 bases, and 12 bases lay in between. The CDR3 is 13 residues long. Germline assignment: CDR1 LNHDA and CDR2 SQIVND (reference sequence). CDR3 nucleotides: TGTGCCAGTAGTATATCGGGGGCGCGCGGCTACACCTTC. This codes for CASSISGARGYTF.

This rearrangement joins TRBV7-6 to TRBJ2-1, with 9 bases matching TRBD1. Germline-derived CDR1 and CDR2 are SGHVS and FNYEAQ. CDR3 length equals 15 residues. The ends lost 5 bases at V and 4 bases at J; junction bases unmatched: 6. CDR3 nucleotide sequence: TGTGCCAGCAGCCCAGGGACAGGGACATACAATGAGCAGTTCTTC. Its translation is CASSPGTGTYNEQFF.

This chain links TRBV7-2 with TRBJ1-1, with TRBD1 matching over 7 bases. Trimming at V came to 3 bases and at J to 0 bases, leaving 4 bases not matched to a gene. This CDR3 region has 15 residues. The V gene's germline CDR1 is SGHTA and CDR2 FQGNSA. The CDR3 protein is CASSFSGQVNTEAFF. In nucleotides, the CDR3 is TGTGCCAGCAGCTTCTCAGGACAGGTGAACACTGAAGCTTTCTTT.

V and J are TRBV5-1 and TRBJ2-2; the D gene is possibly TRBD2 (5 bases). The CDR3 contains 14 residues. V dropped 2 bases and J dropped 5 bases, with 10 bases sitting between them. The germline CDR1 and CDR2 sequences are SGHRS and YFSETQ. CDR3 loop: CASSLAGETGELFF. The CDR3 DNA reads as TGCGCCAGCAGCTTAGCCGGGGAGACCGGGGAGCTGTTTTTT.

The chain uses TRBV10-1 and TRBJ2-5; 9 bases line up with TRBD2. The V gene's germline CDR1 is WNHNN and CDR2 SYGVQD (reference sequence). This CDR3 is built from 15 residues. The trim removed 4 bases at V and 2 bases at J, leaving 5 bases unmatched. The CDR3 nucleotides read TGCGCCAGCAGTGCCCAGCGGGGGGTACAAGAGACCCAGTACTTC. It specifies CASSAQRGVQETQYF.

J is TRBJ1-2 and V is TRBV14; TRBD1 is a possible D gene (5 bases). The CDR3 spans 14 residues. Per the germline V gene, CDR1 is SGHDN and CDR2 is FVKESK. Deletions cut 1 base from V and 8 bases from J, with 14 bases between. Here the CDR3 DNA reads TGTGCCAGCAGCCAAGCGCAGCTGGGGGGAGGCTACACCTTC. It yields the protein CASSQAQLGGGYTF.

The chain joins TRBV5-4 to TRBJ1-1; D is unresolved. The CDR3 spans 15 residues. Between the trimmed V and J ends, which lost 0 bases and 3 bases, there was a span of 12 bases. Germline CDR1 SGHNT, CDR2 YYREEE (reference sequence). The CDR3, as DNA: TGTGCCAGCAGCTTGGGACCCCACGAGGACACTGAAGCTTTCTTT. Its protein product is CASSLGPHEDTEAFF.

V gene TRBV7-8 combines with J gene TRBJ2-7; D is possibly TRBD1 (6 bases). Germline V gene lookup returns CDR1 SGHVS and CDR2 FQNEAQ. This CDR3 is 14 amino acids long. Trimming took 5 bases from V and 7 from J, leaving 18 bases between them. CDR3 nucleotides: TGTGCCAGCAGCCAAAGAACAGGGACGGGGGAGCAGTACTTC. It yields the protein CASSQRTGTGEQYF. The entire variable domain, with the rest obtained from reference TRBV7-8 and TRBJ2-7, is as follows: GAGVSQSPRYKVAKRGQDVALRCDPISGHVSLFWYQQALGQGPEFLTYFQNEAQLDKSGLPSDRFFAERPEGSVSTLKIQRTQQEDSAVYLCASSQRTGTGEQYFGPGTRLTVT.

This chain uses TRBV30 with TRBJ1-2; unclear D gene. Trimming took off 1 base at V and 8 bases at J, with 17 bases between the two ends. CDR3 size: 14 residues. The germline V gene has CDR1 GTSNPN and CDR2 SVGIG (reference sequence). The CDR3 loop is CAWSAGSNAWGYTF. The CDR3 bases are TGTGCCTGGAGTGCTGGTTCCAACGCTTGGGGCTACACCTTC.

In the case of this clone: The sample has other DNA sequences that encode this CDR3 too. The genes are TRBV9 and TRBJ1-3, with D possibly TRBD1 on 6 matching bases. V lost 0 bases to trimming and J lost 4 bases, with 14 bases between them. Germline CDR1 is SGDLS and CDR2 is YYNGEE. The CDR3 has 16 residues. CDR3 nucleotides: TGTGCCAGCAGCGTAGGCGGCCGGACAGCCGGAAACACCATATATTTT. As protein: CASSVGGRTAGNTIYF. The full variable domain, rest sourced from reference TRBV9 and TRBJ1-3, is DSGVTQTPKHLITATGQRVTLRCSPRSGDLSVYWYQQSLDQGLQFLIQYYNGEERAKGNILERFSAQQFPDLHSELNLSSLELGDSALYFCASSVGGRTAGNTIYFGEGSWLTVV.

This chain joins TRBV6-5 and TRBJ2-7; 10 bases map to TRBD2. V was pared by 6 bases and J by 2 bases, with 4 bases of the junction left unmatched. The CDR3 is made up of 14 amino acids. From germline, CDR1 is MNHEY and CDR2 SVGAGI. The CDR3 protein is CASSRTSGTYEQYF. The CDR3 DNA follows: TGTGCCAGCAGCCGGACTAGCGGCACCTACGAGCAGTACTTC.

The CDR3 nucleotides are TGTGCCAGCAGCTCGAGCGGTGGGACACAGTTCTTC. It translates to CASSSSGGTQFF. The rearrangement joins TRBV11-2 to TRBJ2-1; tentative D call: TRBD1 (6 bases). Deletions cut 4 bases from V and 13 bases from J, with 14 bases between. The CDR3 has 12 residues. Germline loops: CDR1 SGHAT, CDR2 FQNNGV.

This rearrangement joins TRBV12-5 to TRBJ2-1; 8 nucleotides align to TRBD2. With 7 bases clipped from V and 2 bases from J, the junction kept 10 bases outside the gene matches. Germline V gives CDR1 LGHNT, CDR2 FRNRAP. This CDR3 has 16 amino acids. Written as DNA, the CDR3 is TGTGCTAGTGCTTTTCGGGCGGGGGGAGCCTACAATGAGCAGTTCTTC. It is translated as CASAFRAGGAYNEQFF.